This TCR beta chain was profiled in a study of shared clonotypes between healthy human individuals (dated by TCRdb to 2018 to 2020). About the investigation overall: A couple of women and a few men aged 18 to 49 years were included in the cohort. For each donor, CD4 naive and CD4 memory were each given three plates, CD8 naive was given two plates, and CD8 memory was given one plate. Blood TCR repertoires of a handful of healthy adults were deeply sequenced to estimate repertoire size and the extent of clonotype sharing between individuals. Libraries were prepared and TCR repertoires were sequenced by different laboratories using diverse techniques, in order to increase sequencing depth and limit assay-specific biases. Each donor's leukapheresis produced roughly between roughly 0.85 and 9.5 billion PBMCs. Study-wide findings and limitations: Clonotypes shared by all four sorted-subset donors showed higher generation probabilities than non-shared clonotypes. Sampling was restricted to blood, and TCR repertoires in tissues likely differ from the TCR repertoires found in blood. Roughly 5% of naive CD4, around 3.6% of naive CD8, about 2.5% of memory CD4, and 0.35% to 0.5% of memory CD8 clonotypes were shared across four donors. Incomplete sequencing was indicated by rarefaction of sorted-subset datasets, despite the large sequencing depth. The small number of donors limited the genetic and exposure-history diversity represented. Based on pairwise subsampling, the degree of clonotype sharing among donors was expected to be affected by sequencing depth. Larger estimated clonotype richness was generally found for naive subsets than for memory subsets.

TCR CDR3 regions were amplified from genomic DNA by multiplex PCR using the deep immunoSEQ assay. For each cell subset, the extracted genomic DNA was distributed evenly across all wells of several immunoSEQ 96-well plates, and each plate served as one replicate. For sorted subsets, around 200 ng genomic DNA, equal to about 30,000 T cell genomes, was loaded into each replicate PCR. Purified libraries were measured with a Qubit 3.0 fluorometer, size-checked on a Bioanalyzer 2100, and measured again with the KAPA Library Quantification kit. Every immunoSEQ 96-well plate was sequenced on a dedicated single-read 150-cycle Illumina NextSeq 550 flow cell. From the authors' description of their analysis: The immunoSEQ output contained only junctional sequences without quality scores, so filtering could not match that applied to full-length reads. To assign V/J genes and CDR3, sequences were annotated using PyIR, a Python wrapper for IgBLAST v1.9, with IMGT germline references. Reads were filtered out if the reads had weak V/J assignments (E-value above 1e-6), no CDR3, stop codons, out-of-frame junctions, or ambiguous translated residues. V3J clonotypes were defined as sequences sharing the same inferred V gene, J gene, and CDR3 amino acid sequence. The percentage overlap between two repertoires was calculated by dividing the number of shared unique clonotypes by the size of the smaller repertoire. RTK rarefaction, the Chao1 estimator, and Recon v2.1 estimates of unobserved clonotypes were used to assess repertoire richness. Generation probabilities were computed with OLGA for all TCRbeta clonotypes obtained by the gDNA method from several donors. In its TCRdb copy, this immuneACCESS table keeps in-frame sequences only and misses some clones. Where compared with another copy, unresolved V genes explain less than half of these, and the others have no known cause. Clonal size and the V and J genes are those of that table, whereas D and trimming came from the DNA. This sample is represented by over 2 million clones; roughly 96% of them were singletons. Roughly 0.13% of the sample is taken by the ten largest.

Healthy HIV-negative adults with no recently reported acute infections or vaccinations were included as donors. Every donor was a Caucasian adult residing in Nashville, Tennessee, USA. CD4+ T cells were enriched by magnetic negative selection; naive cells were then positively selected on CD45RA, and the negative fraction formed the memory subset. Blood was collected by leukapheresis, and PBMCs were isolated by Ficoll-Histopaque density gradient centrifugation and then cryopreserved in liquid nitrogen vapor phase. Analytical flow cytometry was used to check the purity and quantity of each magnetically sorted T cell population. Genomic DNA was isolated from every sorted fraction and measured by UV absorbance on a Nanodrop 2000c. A note on this clone: Its cognate antigen has yet to be identified. No base quality values were provided; no much bigger clone lies one nucleotide off.

The CDR3 contains 16 residues, cysteine and phenylalanine counted. The read is trimmed to its CDR3 DNA, 48 bases read in frame from base 1. V drops 3 bases and J drops 1 base, leaving 15 bases in between. The germline V gene sets CDR1 to SGHAT and CDR2 to FQNNGV. The sequence joins TRBV11-2 to TRBJ2-5, with a tentative D gene TRBD1 over 6 matching bases. Sequenced: naive CD4+ T cells sorted from blood. The intended sense of this specimen's cell subset or site label: CD45RA+ positively selected. This receptor was obtained from a man between 18 and 29 years old in good health. The DNA is as follows: TGTGCCAGCAGCTTGGTGGCAGGGGCCGGCCAAGAGACCCAGTACTTC. It translates to CASSLVAGAGQETQYF. Outside the CDR3, residues come from the reference TRBV11-2 and TRBJ2-5 proteins, so the full variable domain is: EAGVAQSPRYKIIEKRQSVAFWCNPISGHATLYWYQQILGQGPKLLIQFQNNGVVDDSQLPKDRFSAERLKGVDSTLKIQPAKLEDSAVYLCASSLVAGAGQETQYFGPGTRLLVL.